This T cell receptor (beta chain) was captured by sequencing in a study of T-cell reconstitution after alpha-beta-depleted transplantation in children. Unique molecular identifiers were used in preparing the TCRbeta library. Each CDR3 protein gets one entry after TCRdb re-called the PCR reads with MiXCR. There are fewer than 250,000 distinct CDR3 sequences in the sample; roughly a sixth occur only once, and approximately 40% lies in the top ten. Trimming cost V 9 bases and J 3 bases, with 23 bases left between them. Germline CDR1 is KGHSH and CDR2 is LQKENI. CDR3 size: 16 residues. This specimen was PBMCs, mostly from graft donor cells, taken 360 days after TCRalphabeta/CD19-depleted stem cell transplant. This TCR was sampled from a male patient aged 2-10 years who had a stem cell transplant for acute lymphoblastic leukemia, so the T cells may come from the graft donor. V gene TRBV18 combines with J gene TRBJ1-2, with a tentative D call TRBD1 (6 bases). The CDR3 reads CASRPESGEAYYGYTF. CDR3 sequence (DNA): TGTGCCAGTCGACCAGAGTCAGGGGAGGCCTACTATGGCTACACCTTC.